This is a list of T cell receptor beta chains from one sample in a study of blood T cell repertoires in COVID-19. Clones were sequenced by immunoSEQ multiplex PCR, and TCRdb holds only the in-frame ones, with some missing. Among approximately 140,000 clones, 88% were seen once, and the ten largest hold approximately 2.4%. The specimen sequenced was peripheral blood. These receptors were obtained from a human donor with COVID-19, enrolled during active disease. The donor label of this sample is uncertain. The CDR3 runs from the conserved cysteine through the conserved F or W. Each record gives: clone size, D gene, J gene, V gene, CDR3 DNA, CDR3 protein. D genes are given only for firm matches. Rows give clone size only sometimes, using once, few, many, or a class for an expanded clone.

clone_size: NA
d_call: NA
j_call: TRBJ2-5
v_call: TRBV6-5
cdr3_nt: TGTGCCAGCAGTTACTCGACCTCTACAGCCCAAGAGACCCAGTACTTC
cdr3_aa: CASSYSTSTAQETQYF

clone_size: NA
d_call: NA
j_call: TRBJ1-1
v_call: TRBV24-1
cdr3_nt: TGTGCCACCAGTGGAAGGGGAGGAGGGCGTAACACTGAAGCTTTCTTT
cdr3_aa: CATSGRGGGRNTEAFF

clone_size: once
d_call: TRBD1
j_call: TRBJ1-5
v_call: TRBV19
cdr3_nt: TGTGCCAGTAGTAATTCGGGACAGGGGAATCAGCCCCAGCATTTT
cdr3_aa: CASSNSGQGNQPQHF

clone_size: NA
d_call: TRBD2
j_call: TRBJ2-1
v_call: TRBV18
cdr3_nt: TGTGCCAGCTCATCCATAGGACTAGCGGGGGGAGGTGAGCAGTTCTTC
cdr3_aa: CASSSIGLAGGGEQFF

clone_size: NA
d_call: TRBD1
j_call: TRBJ1-2
v_call: TRBV5-7
cdr3_nt: TGTGCCAGCAGCTGGGACAGCCCTTTGCAGTATGGCTACACCTTC
cdr3_aa: CASSWDSPLQYGYTF

clone_size: many
d_call: TRBD1
j_call: TRBJ2-1
v_call: TRBV5-1
cdr3_nt: TGCGCCAGCAGCTTGGAGGTGGGGACAGGGGTTTCCTCCTACAATGAGCAGTTCTTC
cdr3_aa: CASSLEVGTGVSSYNEQFF

clone_size: NA
d_call: TRBD1
j_call: TRBJ2-5
v_call: TRBV29-1
cdr3_nt: TGCAGCGTTCCCGGGACAGGGGAAAGGGCTATGCAAGAGACCCAGTACTTC
cdr3_aa: CSVPGTGERAMQETQYF

clone_size: NA
d_call: NA
j_call: TRBJ2-3
v_call: TRBV11-1
cdr3_nt: TGTGCCAGCAGCTTAGGAGGGGGGGCCCCAGATACGCAGTATTTT
cdr3_aa: CASSLGGGAPDTQYF

clone_size: NA
d_call: TRBD2
j_call: TRBJ2-1
v_call: TRBV11-1
cdr3_nt: TGTGCCAGCAGCTTCCAGCGGGAGGTCCACAATGAGCAGTTCTTC
cdr3_aa: CASSFQREVHNEQFF

clone_size: few
d_call: TRBD1
j_call: TRBJ1-2
v_call: TRBV19
cdr3_nt: TGTGCCAGTACGCCAGGGGACAGGGTGGACTATGGCTACACCTTC
cdr3_aa: CASTPGDRVDYGYTF

clone_size: NA
d_call: TRBD1
j_call: TRBJ2-7
v_call: TRBV5-1
cdr3_nt: TGCGCCAGCAGCTTGGTTCAGGGGGCCTACGAGCAGTACTTC
cdr3_aa: CASSLVQGAYEQYF

clone_size: NA
d_call: NA
j_call: TRBJ2-2
v_call: TRBV9
cdr3_nt: TGTGCCAGCAGCGTGGGGGGATTTCACACCGGGGAGCTGTTTTTT
cdr3_aa: CASSVGGFHTGELFF

clone_size: NA
d_call: NA
j_call: TRBJ1-1
v_call: TRBV7-9
cdr3_nt: TGTGCCAGCAGCTCTAATTACAGGGATTACACTGAAGCTTTCTTT
cdr3_aa: CASSSNYRDYTEAFF

clone_size: NA
d_call: TRBD1
j_call: TRBJ1-6
v_call: TRBV13
cdr3_nt: TGTGCCAGCAGCTCAAGGACAGGGCCTTATAATTCACCCCTCCACTTT
cdr3_aa: CASSSRTGPYNSPLHF

clone_size: NA
d_call: NA
j_call: TRBJ1-4
v_call: TRBV19
cdr3_nt: TGTGCCAGTAGTATGAAAGGACAGCGTTATGAAAAACTGTTTTTT
cdr3_aa: CASSMKGQRYEKLFF

clone_size: NA
d_call: NA
j_call: TRBJ2-7
v_call: TRBV11-2
cdr3_nt: TGTGCCAGCAGCTCCTACTACGAGCAGTACTTC
cdr3_aa: CASSSYYEQYF

clone_size: NA
d_call: NA
j_call: TRBJ2-7
v_call: TRBV28
cdr3_nt: TGTGCCAGCAGTTTAACCCCAGGGTCTACCTACGAGCAGTACTTC
cdr3_aa: CASSLTPGSTYEQYF

clone_size: NA
d_call: TRBD1
j_call: TRBJ1-5
v_call: TRBV15
cdr3_nt: TGTGCCACCAGCAGTCGGACAGGGCCCCATCAGCCCCAGCATTTT
cdr3_aa: CATSSRTGPHQPQHF

clone_size: NA
d_call: NA
j_call: TRBJ2-5
v_call: TRBV30
cdr3_nt: TGTGCCTTCTCTTTGACAGGGACTCTAGAGACCCAGTACTTC
cdr3_aa: CAFSLTGTLETQYF

clone_size: NA
d_call: TRBD1
j_call: TRBJ1-2
v_call: TRBV4-1
cdr3_nt: TGCGCCAGCAGCCAAGATCGCGACAGGGGGCTGGAGTATGGCTACACCTTC
cdr3_aa: CASSQDRDRGLEYGYTF

clone_size: NA
d_call: NA
j_call: TRBJ1-2
v_call: TRBV14
cdr3_nt: TGTGCCAGCAGCCAAGTTACCACAGGGCTTCCCTATGGCTACACCTTC
cdr3_aa: CASSQVTTGLPYGYTF

clone_size: NA
d_call: TRBD1
j_call: TRBJ1-5
v_call: TRBV11-2
cdr3_nt: TGTGCCAGCAGCCTAGGCACAGGGGTGGGTCAGCCCCAGCATTTT
cdr3_aa: CASSLGTGVGQPQHF

clone_size: NA
d_call: NA
j_call: TRBJ2-1
v_call: TRBV20-1
cdr3_nt: TGCAGTGCTAGTGGGAGGTCCGGGAACGGTGAGCAGTTCTTC
cdr3_aa: CSASGRSGNGEQFF

clone_size: NA
d_call: TRBD1
j_call: TRBJ2-5
v_call: TRBV5-4
cdr3_nt: TGTGCCAGCAGCGCCGGGACAGGGATCGAGACCCAGTACTTC
cdr3_aa: CASSAGTGIETQYF

clone_size: NA
d_call: TRBD2
j_call: TRBJ2-2
v_call: TRBV5-4
cdr3_nt: TGTGCCAGCAGATGGGGAGGGGACACCGGGGAGCTGTTTTTT
cdr3_aa: CASRWGGDTGELFF

clone_size: NA
d_call: NA
j_call: TRBJ2-2
v_call: TRBV7-6
cdr3_nt: TGTGCCAGCAGCTTAGCAGTCGGGGGGCCATCCGGGGAGCTGTTTTTT
cdr3_aa: CASSLAVGGPSGELFF

clone_size: NA
d_call: TRBD1
j_call: TRBJ2-7
v_call: TRBV7-9
cdr3_nt: TGTGCCAGCAGTTCCGGGACAGGAGGGTACGAGCAGTACTTC
cdr3_aa: CASSSGTGGYEQYF

clone_size: NA
d_call: TRBD2
j_call: TRBJ2-2
v_call: TRBV10-3
cdr3_nt: TGTGCCATCCTAAGGGGGGGACTAGCGACCACCGGGGAGCTGTTTTTT
cdr3_aa: CAILRGGLATTGELFF

clone_size: NA
d_call: TRBD1
j_call: TRBJ1-1
v_call: TRBV27
cdr3_nt: TGTGCCAGCAGCAAAGGGACAGGGGGCTTCGGTCTTTCTGAAGCTTTCTTT
cdr3_aa: CASSKGTGGFGLSEAFF

clone_size: NA
d_call: TRBD2
j_call: TRBJ2-1
v_call: TRBV5-8
cdr3_nt: TGTGCCAGCAGCTTTAGCGGGAGGACCCACAATGAGCAGTTCTTC
cdr3_aa: CASSFSGRTHNEQFF

clone_size: NA
d_call: TRBD1
j_call: TRBJ2-5
v_call: TRBV7-9
cdr3_nt: TGTGCCAGCAGCTGGGGACAGGACCAAGAGACCCAGTACTTC
cdr3_aa: CASSWGQDQETQYF

clone_size: NA
d_call: NA
j_call: TRBJ1-5
v_call: TRBV27
cdr3_nt: TGTGCCAGCAGTCCCCGACCACAGAGCAATCAGCCCCAGCATTTT
cdr3_aa: CASSPRPQSNQPQHF

clone_size: NA
d_call: NA
j_call: TRBJ1-2
v_call: TRBV11-2
cdr3_nt: TGTGCCAGCAGCGGCGCGGGTAACTATGGCTACACCTTC
cdr3_aa: CASSGAGNYGYTF

clone_size: NA
d_call: TRBD1
j_call: TRBJ1-6
v_call: TRBV28
cdr3_nt: TGTGCCAGCAGCCAAGTCCGGGACAGTAAAAAGCCCCTCCACTTT
cdr3_aa: CASSQVRDSKKPLHF

clone_size: NA
d_call: TRBD1
j_call: TRBJ2-1
v_call: TRBV30
cdr3_nt: TGTGCCTGGAGTGGGACAGGGGCCGATGAGCAGTTCTTC
cdr3_aa: CAWSGTGADEQFF

clone_size: NA
d_call: TRBD1
j_call: TRBJ1-4
v_call: TRBV5-1
cdr3_nt: TGCGCCAGCAGCTTGGACCCCTATGGACAGGCAGGTGAAAAACTGTTTTTT
cdr3_aa: CASSLDPYGQAGEKLFF

clone_size: NA
d_call: NA
j_call: TRBJ2-7
v_call: TRBV2
cdr3_nt: TGTGCCAGCAAATTAAAGCACGAGCAGTACTTC
cdr3_aa: CASKLKHEQYF

clone_size: NA
d_call: TRBD2
j_call: TRBJ2-3
v_call: TRBV7-9
cdr3_nt: TGTGCCAGCAGCTTAGGACTAGCGGGGGGTGTAACAGATACGCAGTATTTT
cdr3_aa: CASSLGLAGGVTDTQYF

clone_size: NA
d_call: NA
j_call: TRBJ1-2
v_call: TRBV2
cdr3_nt: TGTGCCAGCAGTGAAGAAGGGGACTATGGCTACACCTTC
cdr3_aa: CASSEEGDYGYTF

clone_size: NA
d_call: TRBD2
j_call: TRBJ2-5
v_call: TRBV6-1
cdr3_nt: TGTGCCAGCAGTGAAGCGGCGGGGGGGCCAGAGACCCAGTACTTC
cdr3_aa: CASSEAAGGPETQYF

clone_size: NA
d_call: NA
j_call: TRBJ2-1
v_call: TRBV6-5
cdr3_nt: TGTGCCAGCAGTTACTCGGTTCTAGCAGGGGCCAATGAGCAGTTCTTC
cdr3_aa: CASSYSVLAGANEQFF

clone_size: NA
d_call: TRBD1
j_call: TRBJ2-1
v_call: TRBV27
cdr3_nt: TGTGCCAGCAGCCGGGACAGGGTAACCAATGAGCAGTTCTTC
cdr3_aa: CASSRDRVTNEQFF

clone_size: NA
d_call: NA
j_call: TRBJ1-2
v_call: TRBV19
cdr3_nt: TGTGCCAGTAGTATCCAGCGAAACTATGGCTACACCTTC
cdr3_aa: CASSIQRNYGYTF

clone_size: NA
d_call: TRBD1
j_call: TRBJ2-7
v_call: TRBV29-1
cdr3_nt: TGCAGCGTTCAGGGGGCATCCTACGAGCAGTACTTC
cdr3_aa: CSVQGASYEQYF

clone_size: NA
d_call: NA
j_call: TRBJ2-5
v_call: TRBV11-3
cdr3_nt: TGTGCCAGCAGCCGGACAGACGGACAAGAGACCCAGTACTTC
cdr3_aa: CASSRTDGQETQYF

clone_size: NA
d_call: NA
j_call: TRBJ2-2
v_call: TRBV10-2
cdr3_nt: TGCGCCAGCAGTTCTACGGGGTCAGGGGTAACCGGGGAGCTGTTTTTT
cdr3_aa: CASSSTGSGVTGELFF

clone_size: NA
d_call: NA
j_call: TRBJ1-2
v_call: TRBV6-5
cdr3_nt: TGTGCCAGCAGTTCTCAGGGCACTAACTATGGCTACACCTTC
cdr3_aa: CASSSQGTNYGYTF

clone_size: NA
d_call: NA
j_call: TRBJ1-1
v_call: TRBV11-2
cdr3_nt: TGTGCCAGCAGCTTAGACTGGAGGGCTTTCTTT
cdr3_aa: CASSLDWRAFF

clone_size: NA
d_call: NA
j_call: TRBJ1-2
v_call: TRBV10-3
cdr3_nt: TGTGCCATCAGTGAGGGGGGGTTTGGTGGCGGCTACACCTTC
cdr3_aa: CAISEGGFGGGYTF

clone_size: few
d_call: TRBD1
j_call: TRBJ2-2
v_call: TRBV9
cdr3_nt: TGTGCCAGCAGCGTAGGGGTGTATGGGACAGGGAACACCGGGGAGCTGTTTTTT
cdr3_aa: CASSVGVYGTGNTGELFF

clone_size: NA
d_call: NA
j_call: TRBJ2-3
v_call: TRBV10-2
cdr3_nt: TGCGCCACCAGGACAGTTTCCACAGATACGCAGTATTTT
cdr3_aa: CATRTVSTDTQYF

clone_size: NA
d_call: TRBD2
j_call: TRBJ2-7
v_call: TRBV18
cdr3_nt: TGTGCCAGCTCATTTCAAACGGGGGGGCCCTACGAGCAGTACTTC
cdr3_aa: CASSFQTGGPYEQYF

clone_size: NA
d_call: NA
j_call: TRBJ1-4
v_call: TRBV7-9
cdr3_nt: TGTGCCAGCAGCTATACTCCTGAAAAACTGTTTTTT
cdr3_aa: CASSYTPEKLFF

clone_size: NA
d_call: TRBD1
j_call: TRBJ2-3
v_call: TRBV11-2
cdr3_nt: TGTGCCAGCAGCCAGACAGGGGGCGCAGATACGCAGTATTTT
cdr3_aa: CASSQTGGADTQYF